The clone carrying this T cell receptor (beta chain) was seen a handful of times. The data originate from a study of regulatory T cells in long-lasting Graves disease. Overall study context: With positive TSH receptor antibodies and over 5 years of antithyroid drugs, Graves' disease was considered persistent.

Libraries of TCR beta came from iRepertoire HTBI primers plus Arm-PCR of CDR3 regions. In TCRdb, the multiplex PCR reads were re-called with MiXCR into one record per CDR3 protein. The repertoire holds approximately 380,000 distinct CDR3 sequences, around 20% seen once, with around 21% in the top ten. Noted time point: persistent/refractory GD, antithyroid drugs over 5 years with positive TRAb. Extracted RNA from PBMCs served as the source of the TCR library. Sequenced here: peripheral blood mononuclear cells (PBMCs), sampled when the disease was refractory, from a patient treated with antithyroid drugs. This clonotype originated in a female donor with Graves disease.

CDR3 DNA sequence: TGTGCCAGCATCCCGAGGGACAGGGGGCTCTACGAGCAGTACTTC. Translating it yields CASIPRDRGLYEQYF. The rearrangement links TRBV6-2 or TRBV6-3 to TRBJ2-7, with 12 bases lining up with TRBD1. Germline CDR1 and CDR2: MNHEY and SVGEGT. The CDR3 is 15 residues long. V shed 7 bases and J 3 bases; nucleotides not matched to a gene: 7.